This TCR beta chain was identified during a study of CD8+ T cells in alopecia areata. Specified treatment: oral pan-JAK inhibitor, 5-10 mg twice daily. Trimming took 0 bases from V and 5 from J, leaving 13 bases between them. The CDR3 is made up of 15 amino acids. The germline V gene has CDR1 MGHRA and CDR2 YSYEKL. Extracted RNA was reverse transcribed, and the resulting cDNA served as sequencing template. Clones were sequenced by immunoSEQ multiplex PCR, and TCRdb holds only the in-frame ones, with some missing. The table lists more than 110,000 clones, about 59% of them singletons, with approximately 15% in the top ten.

The chain recombines TRBV4-1 with TRBJ1-2; no definite D call. The input for sequencing was CD8+ T cells sorted from blood, taken at week 4, from a patient treated with tofacitinib. This clonotype originated in a human donor with alopecia areata. The CDR3 nucleotides read TGCGCCAGCAGCCAAGAGGTCGGGGATTTTTATGGCTACACCTTC. The encoded protein is CASSQEVGDFYGYTF.